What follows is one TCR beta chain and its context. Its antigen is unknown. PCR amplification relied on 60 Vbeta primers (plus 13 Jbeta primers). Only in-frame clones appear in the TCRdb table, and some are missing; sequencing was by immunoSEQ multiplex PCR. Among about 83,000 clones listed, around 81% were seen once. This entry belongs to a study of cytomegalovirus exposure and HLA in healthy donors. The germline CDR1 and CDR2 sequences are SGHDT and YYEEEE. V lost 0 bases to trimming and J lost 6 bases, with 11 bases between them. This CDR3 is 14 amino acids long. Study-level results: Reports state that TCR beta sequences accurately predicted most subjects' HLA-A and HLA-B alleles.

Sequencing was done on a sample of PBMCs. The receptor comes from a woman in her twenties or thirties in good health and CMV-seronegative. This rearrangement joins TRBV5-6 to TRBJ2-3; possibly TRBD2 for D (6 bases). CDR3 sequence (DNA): TGTGCCAGCAGCTTGGGGGACTGGGGGGATACGCAGTATTTT. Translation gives CASSLGDWGDTQYF. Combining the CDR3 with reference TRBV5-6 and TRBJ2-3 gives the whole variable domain DAGVTQSPTHLIKTRGQQVTLRCSPKSGHDTVSWYQQALGQGPQFIFQYYEEEERQRGNFPDRFSGHQFPNYSSELNVNALLLGDSALYLCASSLGDWGDTQYFGPGTRLTVL.